This T cell receptor (beta chain) was captured by sequencing in a study of PD-1 blockade in classical Hodgkin lymphoma. Described time point: newly diagnosed, previously untreated cHL patient sample. This CDR3 comprises 14 residues. The V gene's germline CDR1 is SGDLS and CDR2 YYNGEE. V lost 4 bases to trimming and J lost 1 base; unmatched junction nucleotides: 3. A word on this clone: Its target is not known.

Study-wide results and caveats: With respect to the repertoire differences, their causes, possibly disease activity or prior therapy, remain undefined.

The repertoire was sequenced with immunoSEQ multiplex PCR; TCRdb's copy has only in-frame clones and lacks some. The table includes approximately 35,000 clones, roughly 92% detected once. The sample was peripheral blood mononuclear cells (PBMCs). The origin of this receptor is a human donor with classical Hodgkin lymphoma. The gene calls are TRBV9 and TRBJ2-5; 8 positions match TRBD2. In DNA, the CDR3 is TGTGCCAGCAGCACTAGCGGTCGCCAAGAGACCCAGTACTTC. It encodes CASSTSGRQETQYF.